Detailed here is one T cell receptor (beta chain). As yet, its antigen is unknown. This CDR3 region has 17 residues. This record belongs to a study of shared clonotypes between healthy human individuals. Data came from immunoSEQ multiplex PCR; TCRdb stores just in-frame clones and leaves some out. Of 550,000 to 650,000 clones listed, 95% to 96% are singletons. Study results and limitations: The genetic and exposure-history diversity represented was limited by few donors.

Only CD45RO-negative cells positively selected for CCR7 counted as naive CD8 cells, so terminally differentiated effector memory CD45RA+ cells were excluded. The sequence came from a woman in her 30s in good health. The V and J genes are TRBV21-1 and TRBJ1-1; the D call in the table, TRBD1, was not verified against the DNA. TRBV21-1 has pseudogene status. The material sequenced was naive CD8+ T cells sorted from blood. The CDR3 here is CASSPKRQGRRDTEAFF. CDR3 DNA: TGTGCCAGCAGCCCCAAACGGCAGGGAAGAAGGGACACTGAAGCTTTCTTT.